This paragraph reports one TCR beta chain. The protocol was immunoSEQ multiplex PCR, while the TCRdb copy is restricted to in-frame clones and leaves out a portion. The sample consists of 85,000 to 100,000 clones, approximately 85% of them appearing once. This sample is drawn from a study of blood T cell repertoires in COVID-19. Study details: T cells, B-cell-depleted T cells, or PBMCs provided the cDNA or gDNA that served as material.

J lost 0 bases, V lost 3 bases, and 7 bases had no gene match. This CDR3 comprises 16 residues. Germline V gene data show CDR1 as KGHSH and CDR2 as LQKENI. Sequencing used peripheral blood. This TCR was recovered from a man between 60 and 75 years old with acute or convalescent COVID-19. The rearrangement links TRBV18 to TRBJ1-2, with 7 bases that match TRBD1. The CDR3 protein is CASSPGDSRPNYGYTF. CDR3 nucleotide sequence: TGTGCCAGCTCACCGGGGGACAGCCGACCTAACTATGGCTACACCTTC.